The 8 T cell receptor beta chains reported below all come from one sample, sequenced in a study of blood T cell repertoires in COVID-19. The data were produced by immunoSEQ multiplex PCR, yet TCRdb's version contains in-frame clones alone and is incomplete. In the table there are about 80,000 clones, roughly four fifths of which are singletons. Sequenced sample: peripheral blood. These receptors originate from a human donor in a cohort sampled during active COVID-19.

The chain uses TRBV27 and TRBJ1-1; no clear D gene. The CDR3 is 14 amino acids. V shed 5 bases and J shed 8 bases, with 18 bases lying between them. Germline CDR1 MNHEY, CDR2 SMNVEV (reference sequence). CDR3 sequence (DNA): TGTGCCAGCAGTCCAGTGAAGGCAGCGGGGGAAGCTTTCTTT. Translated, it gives CASSPVKAAGEAFF.

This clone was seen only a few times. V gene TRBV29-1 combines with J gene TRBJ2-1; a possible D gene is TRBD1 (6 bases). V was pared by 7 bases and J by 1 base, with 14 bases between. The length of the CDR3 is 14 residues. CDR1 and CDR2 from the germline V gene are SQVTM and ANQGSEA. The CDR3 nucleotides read TGCAGCGCCCCGGACGGACAGTCCTACAATGAGCAGTTCTTC. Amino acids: CSAPDGQSYNEQFF.

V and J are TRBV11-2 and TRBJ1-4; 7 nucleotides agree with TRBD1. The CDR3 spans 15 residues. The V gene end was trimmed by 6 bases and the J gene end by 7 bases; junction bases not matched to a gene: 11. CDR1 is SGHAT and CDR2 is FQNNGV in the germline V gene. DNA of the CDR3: TGTGCCAGCAGTTTATCCGGGACAGTGCTTGAAAAACTGTTTTTT. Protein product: CASSLSGTVLEKLFF.

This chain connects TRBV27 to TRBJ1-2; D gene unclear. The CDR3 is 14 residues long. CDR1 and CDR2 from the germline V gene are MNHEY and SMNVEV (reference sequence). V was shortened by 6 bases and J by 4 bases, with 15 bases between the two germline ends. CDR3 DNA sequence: TGTGCCAGCAGCCCCCGGCGGGCGGTCTATGGCTACACCTTC. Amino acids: CASSPRRAVYGYTF.

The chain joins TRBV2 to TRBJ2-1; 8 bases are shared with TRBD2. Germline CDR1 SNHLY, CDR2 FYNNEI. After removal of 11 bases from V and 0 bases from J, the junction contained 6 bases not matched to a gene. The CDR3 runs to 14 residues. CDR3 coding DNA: TGTGCCTCCGAACGGGGGGGCTCCTACAATGAGCAGTTCTTC. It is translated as CASERGGSYNEQFF.

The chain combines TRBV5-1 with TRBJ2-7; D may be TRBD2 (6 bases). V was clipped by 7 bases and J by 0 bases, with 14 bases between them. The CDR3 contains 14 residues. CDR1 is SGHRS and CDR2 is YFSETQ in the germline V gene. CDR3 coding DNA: TGCGCCAGCTCGCCAAGCGGGCACTCCTACGAGCAGTACTTC. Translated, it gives CASSPSGHSYEQYF. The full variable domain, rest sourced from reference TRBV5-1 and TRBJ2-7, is KAGVTQTPRYLIKTRGQQVTLSCSPISGHRSVSWYQQTPGQGLQFLFEYFSETQRNKGNFPGRFSGRQFSNSRSEMNVSTLELGDSALYLCASSPSGHSYEQYFGPGTRLTVT.

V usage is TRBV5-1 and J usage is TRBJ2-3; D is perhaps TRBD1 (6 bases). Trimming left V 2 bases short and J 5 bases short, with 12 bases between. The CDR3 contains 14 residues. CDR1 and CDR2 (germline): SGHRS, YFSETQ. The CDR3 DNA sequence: TGCGCCAGCAGCTTTGGGGGCCAGGGAGATACGCAGTATTTT. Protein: CASSFGGQGDTQYF.

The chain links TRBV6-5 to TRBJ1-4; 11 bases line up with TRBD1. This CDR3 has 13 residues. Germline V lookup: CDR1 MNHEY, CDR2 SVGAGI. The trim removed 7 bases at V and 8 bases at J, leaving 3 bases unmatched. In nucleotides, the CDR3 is TGTGCCAGCACGGGACAGGGGGTGGAAAAACTGTTTTTT. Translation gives CASTGQGVEKLFF.